The 20 T cell receptor beta chains below all came from one sample that was sequenced in a study of T cell changes during pregnancy in multiple sclerosis. Data came from immunoSEQ multiplex PCR; TCRdb stores just in-frame clones and leaves some out. The table includes some 74,000 clones, 92% detected once. Material: peripheral blood, obtained after pregnancy. Receptors originate from a female donor in good health, enrolled as a control in a pregnancy study.

This clone was found once. This chain's CDR3 is CASSPGQSYYGYTF. The CDR3 coding sequence is TGTGCCAGCAGTCCGGGACAGTCATACTATGGCTACACCTTC. The chain employs TRBV2 and TRBJ1-2; TRBD1 matches 7 bases. Per germline, CDR1 SNHLY and CDR2 FYNNEI. CDR3 size: 14 residues. The J segment lost 3 bases and the V segment lost 5 bases, leaving 6 bases of the junction unmatched.

This clone was observed a handful of times. This chain uses TRBV19 with TRBJ1-5, with D possibly matching TRBD1 (5 bases). The germline V and J ends were trimmed by 0 bases and 9 bases, with 18 bases remaining between them. The CDR3 extends over 16 amino acids. Per the germline V gene, CDR1 is LNHDA and CDR2 is SQIVND (reference sequence). The CDR3 DNA reads TGTGCCAGTAGTATAGATATGGGGCGTCCAGGATGGCCCCAGCATTTT. Translating it yields CASSIDMGRPGWPQHF. Full variable domain (missing parts from reference TRBV19 and TRBJ1-5): DGGITQSPKYLFRKEGQNVTLSCEQNLNHDAMYWYRQDPGQGLRLIYYSQIVNDFQKGDIAEGYSVSREKKESFPLTVTSAQKNPTAFYLCASSIDMGRPGWPQHFGDGTRLSIL.

J is TRBJ2-1 and V is TRBV7-8, with 7 nucleotides matching TRBD2. The CDR3 is made up of 14 amino acids. V trimming: 2 bases; J trimming: 9 bases; junction bases outside the gene matches: 7. Germline-derived CDR1 and CDR2 are SGHVS and FQNEAQ. The CDR3 DNA sequence: TGTGCCAGCAGCTTAAGGGAGGGAAACGCTGAGCAGTTCTTC. Encoded protein: CASSLREGNAEQFF.

The V gene is TRBV9, the J gene TRBJ1-2; weak D call: TRBD1 (6 bases). Germline-derived CDR1 and CDR2 are SGDLS and YYNGEE. Trimming pared 6 bases from V and 7 bases from J, leaving 16 bases between. The CDR3 extends over 13 amino acids. The CDR3 DNA reads as TGTGCCAGCACCCTGGGGGGGCCGGGTGGCTACACCTTC. It encodes CASTLGGPGGYTF.

This chain links TRBV18 with TRBJ2-7, with 10 bases lining up with TRBD1. The CDR3 loop spans 16 amino acids. V trimming: 1 base; J trimming: 1 base; junction bases outside the gene matches: 4. Germline values: CDR1 KGHSH, CDR2 LQKENI. The chain's CDR3 is CASSPLGTGVSYEQYF. DNA of the CDR3: TGTGCCAGCTCACCACTCGGGACAGGGGTATCCTACGAGCAGTACTTC. Full variable domain (remainder filled in from reference TRBV18 and TRBJ2-7): NAGVMQNPRHLVRRRGQEARLRCSPMKGHSHVYWYRQLPEEGLKFMVYLQKENIIDESGMPKERFSAEFPKEGPSILRIQQVVRGDSAAYFCASSPLGTGVSYEQYFGPGTRLTVT.

In its sample, this clone was seen once. This chain joins TRBV6-5 and TRBJ2-4; no firm D call. The CDR3 is 14 amino acids. Germline assignment: CDR1 MNHEY and CDR2 SVGAGI. Trimming stripped 4 bases from V and 2 bases from J, with 9 bases between. The CDR3: CASSSPLPKNIQYF. DNA of the CDR3: TGTGCCAGCAGTTCCCCTCTCCCCAAAAACATTCAGTACTTC.

The chain combines TRBV27 with TRBJ2-3, with 9 bases fitting TRBD2. CDR3 size: 15 residues. Looked up from germline, CDR1 is MNHEY and CDR2 is SMNVEV (reference sequence). J gave up 6 bases and V 4 bases, and 8 bases lay outside the gene matches. The CDR3 bases are TGTGCCAGCAGTTGGACTGGCGGGGGGGAGGATACGCAGTATTTT. It translates to CASSWTGGGEDTQYF.

The chain joins TRBV5-4 to TRBJ2-2; a weak D match, TRBD2 (5 bases). V was shortened by 5 bases and J by 5 bases, with 16 bases between the two germline ends. Germline V gene sequence: CDR1 SGHNT, CDR2 YYREEE (reference sequence). There are 15 residues in the CDR3. CDR3 loop: CASSLGGYGTGELFF. CDR3 DNA: TGTGCCAGCAGTCTGGGCGGGTATGGTACCGGGGAGCTGTTTTTT. Filled out from reference TRBV5-4 and TRBJ2-2, the complete variable domain reads ETGVTQSPTHLIKTRGQQVTLRCSSQSGHNTVSWYQQALGQGPQFIFQYYREEENGRGNFPPRFSGLQFPNYSSELNVNALELDDSALYLCASSLGGYGTGELFFGEGSRLTVL.

The V call is TRBV19, the J call TRBJ1-5; D possibly corresponds to TRBD1 (6 bases). CDR3 length: 17 residues. V dropped 3 bases and J dropped 0 bases, with 15 bases sitting between them. Germline lookup yields CDR1 LNHDA and CDR2 SQIVND (reference sequence). DNA for the CDR3: TGTGCCAGTAGTATGGGGGCAATGACGGTTAGCAATCAGCCCCAGCATTTT. This translates into CASSMGAMTVSNQPQHF.

This sequence joins TRBV29-1 and TRBJ1-2, with a weak D call TRBD1 (6 bases). The germline V gene has CDR1 SQVTM and CDR2 ANQGSEA. V was pared by 6 bases and J by 1 base, with 18 bases between. The CDR3 runs to 15 residues. This CDR3 is CSVPTGFIYNYGYTF. CDR3 DNA: TGCAGCGTACCGACAGGTTTTATTTATAACTATGGCTACACCTTC.

The rearrangement links TRBV28 to TRBJ2-3; TRBD1 matches 9 bases. The CDR3 sequence is 15 residues long. CDR1 and CDR2 from the germline V gene are MDHEN and SYDVKM. After removal of 5 bases from V and 5 bases from J, the junction contained 8 bases not matched to a gene. The CDR3 coding sequence is TGTGCCAGCAGTACGGGACAGGGTGCGGGAGATACGCAGTATTTT. Translated: CASSTGQGAGDTQYF.

CDR3 protein: CAGKAGFGNQPQHF. For the CDR3, the DNA is TGTGCCGGAAAAGCGGGCTTCGGCAATCAGCCCCAGCATTTT. This rearrangement joins TRBV2 to TRBJ1-5; D not resolved. This CDR3 is built from 14 residues. V lost 11 bases and J 2 bases, leaving 16 bases between the germline ends. From germline, CDR1 is SNHLY and CDR2 FYNNEI.

The chain carries TRBV2 and TRBJ1-2; perhaps TRBD1 as D (5 bases). This CDR3 spans 13 amino acids. The germline V gene has CDR1 SNHLY and CDR2 FYNNEI. V lost 0 bases and J lost 8, with 10 bases in between. CDR3: CASSEAPGRGYTF. CDR3 nucleotide sequence: TGTGCCAGCAGTGAAGCGCCAGGGCGAGGCTACACCTTC.

This rearrangement joins TRBV29-1 to TRBJ1-2; perhaps TRBD1 as D (6 bases). The CDR3 sequence is 14 residues long. Per the germline V gene, CDR1 is SQVTM and CDR2 is ANQGSEA. Trimming removed 8 bases at V and 5 bases at J, with 21 bases between. The CDR3 DNA sequence: TGCAGCACCGCAGACACCACAGGGCAGTATGGCTACACCTTC. Protein sequence: CSTADTTGQYGYTF.

V and J are TRBV11-2 and TRBJ2-1; possibly TRBD1 for D (6 bases). V was cut by 2 bases and J by 4 bases, with 18 bases left in between. Per the germline V gene, CDR1 is SGHAT and CDR2 is FQNNGV. This CDR3 comprises 17 residues. CDR3 amino acids: CASSLSQGHLFYNEQFF. The CDR3 DNA sequence: TGTGCCAGCAGCTTATCACAGGGACATCTCTTTTACAATGAGCAGTTCTTC.

The V call is TRBV6-6, the J call TRBJ2-4; possible D gene TRBD1, 5 bases. Germline V lookup: CDR1 MNHNY, CDR2 SVGAGI (reference sequence). V lost 2 bases and J 5 bases, leaving 13 bases between the germline ends. The CDR3 has 15 residues. CDR3 DNA sequence: TGTGCCAGCAGTTACCAGGGTAGCCGGGAAAACATTCAGTACTTC. This gives the protein CASSYQGSRENIQYF.

Points on this clone: At one of its ends the junction is not consistent with the germline gene, which may arise from a read error. The chain links TRBV27 to TRBJ2-5; 9 bases line up with TRBD2. The germline V gene encodes CDR1 MNHEY and CDR2 SMNVEV (reference sequence). The CDR3 runs 14 residues. This CDR3 is CAGSLERGDETQYF. The CDR3 bases are TGTGCCGGCAGTTTGGAGCGGGGGGATGAGACCCAGTACTTC.

The V and J genes are TRBV28 and TRBJ1-1, with 7 bases aligning to TRBD1. The CDR3 is 14 residues long. The V and J ends lost 6 bases and 5 bases, in that order; junction bases with no gene match: 9. Germline CDR1 and CDR2: MDHEN and SYDVKM. CDR3 sequence: CASRPGQHKTEAFF. CDR3 in DNA: TGTGCCAGCAGGCCGGGACAGCATAAAACTGAAGCTTTCTTT.

The chain combines TRBV7-2 with TRBJ1-4; D remains ambiguous. CDR3 length equals 14 residues. V shed 5 bases and J shed 6 bases, with 13 bases lying between them. Germline V lookup: CDR1 SGHTA, CDR2 FQGNSA. The CDR3 reads CASSRQASYEKLFF. CDR3 DNA sequence: TGTGCCAGCAGCCGCCAGGCGTCCTATGAAAAACTGTTTTTT. Using reference TRBV7-2 and TRBJ1-4 for the parts outside the CDR3, the full variable domain is GAGVSQSPSNKVTEKGKDVELRCDPISGHTALYWYRQSLGQGLEFLIYFQGNSAPDKSGLPSDRFSAERTGGSVSTLTIQRTQQEDSAVYLCASSRQASYEKLFFGSGTQLSVL.

V usage is TRBV5-4 and J usage is TRBJ2-7; D unresolved. V lost 0 bases and J lost 3, with 10 bases in between. CDR1 and CDR2 from the germline V gene are SGHNT and YYREEE (reference sequence). CDR3 length: 14 amino acids. CDR3 loop: CASSLVGRVYEQYF. CDR3 DNA: TGTGCCAGCAGCTTGGTGGGCAGAGTCTACGAGCAGTACTTC.